This section outlines one T cell receptor (beta chain) sequence together with its context. Its target antigen remains unknown. Base-call qualities are not available, and no considerably larger clone is one nucleotide away. The immunoSEQ assay at survey resolution was used to sequence TCRbeta rearrangements from genomic DNA. The original pipeline was this. In the TCR sequencing data, the lowest productive clonotype frequency that could be detected was 2.59 x 10-5. Only productive TCRbeta rearrangements, meaning sequences that were complete and in-frame, were kept for the analyses. Sample clonality was computed as Simpson clonality in the immunoSEQ Analyzer version 3.0. Clones were binned by frequency as very rare, small, medium, large (1-20%) or hyperexpanded (>20%). OLGA 1.2.3 estimated generation probabilities, VDJtools produced V-gene circos plots, VDJdb was queried for specificities, and GLIPH identified CDR3 motifs. This is the immuneACCESS table as TCRdb keeps it, with only in-frame sequences that have V and J called. A part of the clones is gone; compared with another copy, unresolved V genes explain less than half, and the rest is unexplained. The D gene and trimming were derived from the DNA, and the V and J assignments and clone size from that table. The sample profile shows about 20,000 clones; around 70% of them were found once. The ten largest clonotypes hold roughly 31% of the sample.

The sample originates from a study of STAT5B mutations in CD4+ large granular lymphocyte leukemia (dated by TCRdb to between 2021 and 2022). Some background on the complete study: Among the healthy controls, the CDR3 'QG' motif was associated with a particular HLA allele. TCRbeta repertoires of CD4+ T-cell large granular lymphocyte leukemia patients were compared with those of healthy blood donors. The purity of purified fractions was confirmed by flow cytometry on FACSCanto II or FACSVerse to exceed 95% among lymphocytes. Overall study outcomes, separate from this receptor: The data were not HLA-matched, and the relatively small sample size could explain the higher clonality seen in CD4+ compared with CD8+ T-LGLL. The main leukemic clonotypes were found to be private to each patient, although over 20% of the main leukemic clonotypes were detected at low frequency in the non-leukemic repertoires of other patients. Greater clonality appeared to be present in CD4-sorted patient repertoires than in healthy CD4+ repertoires, and the difference was retained after the putative leukemic clones were removed. Enrichment of TRBV06-family usage was observed among the top patient clones (8/27) relative to healthy controls (2/35).

CDR1 SGDLS and CDR2 YYNGEE were looked up in the germline V gene. Its CDR3 holds 13 amino acids, cysteine through phenylalanine. Just the 39-base CDR3 DNA is kept, in frame starting at base 1. V gives up 3 bases and J gives up 8 bases, and the segment between their germline ends measures 11 bases. The healthy control group was made up of 40 or so blood donors, and the Finnish Red Cross blood service supplied their buffy coats. All TCR-sequenced material derived from peripheral blood: patient blood samples and healthy donor buffy coats. Peripheral blood mononuclear cells were isolated by Ficoll-Hypaque gradient centrifugation. CD4+ cells were purified magnetically from the buffy coats of healthy controls. Genomic DNA was extracted using the Gentra Puregene Cell and Tissue kit, and a Qubit 2.0 fluorometer was used to quantify it.

The sequence was obtained from a human donor in good health. The V and J genes are TRBV9 and TRBJ2-2; too little of a D gene remains to name it. Sequenced input: CD4+ T cells from blood buffy coats. The CDR3 protein is CASSAAYRGELFF. Read as DNA, the sequence is TGTGCCAGCAGCGCAGCATACCGAGGGGAGCTGTTTTTT.